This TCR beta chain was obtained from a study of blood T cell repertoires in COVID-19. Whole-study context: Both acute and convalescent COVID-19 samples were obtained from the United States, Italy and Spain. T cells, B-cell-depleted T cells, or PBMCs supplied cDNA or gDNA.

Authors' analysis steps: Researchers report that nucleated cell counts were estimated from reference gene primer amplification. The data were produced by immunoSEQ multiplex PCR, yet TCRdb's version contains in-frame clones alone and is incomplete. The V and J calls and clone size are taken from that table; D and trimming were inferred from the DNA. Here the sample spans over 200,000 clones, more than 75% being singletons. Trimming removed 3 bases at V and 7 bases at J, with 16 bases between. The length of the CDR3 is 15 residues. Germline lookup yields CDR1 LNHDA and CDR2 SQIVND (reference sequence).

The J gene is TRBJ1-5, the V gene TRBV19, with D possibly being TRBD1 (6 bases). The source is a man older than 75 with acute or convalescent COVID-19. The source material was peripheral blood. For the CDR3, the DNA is TGTGCCAGTAGTATCAGGGGCTCTACGATCCAGCCCCAGCATTTT. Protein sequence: CASSIRGSTIQPQHF. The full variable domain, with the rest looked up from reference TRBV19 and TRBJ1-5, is DGGITQSPKYLFRKEGQNVTLSCEQNLNHDAMYWYRQDPGQGLRLIYYSQIVNDFQKGDIAEGYSVSREKKESFPLTVTSAQKNPTAFYLCASSIRGSTIQPQHFGDGTRLSIL.